The 13 T cell receptor beta chains listed next were all sequenced from one sample in a study of shared clonotypes between healthy human individuals. Method: immunoSEQ multiplex PCR; TCRdb's copy keeps in-frame clones and lacks some. The sample has about 1,500,000 clones, around 97% seen once. The sample was naive CD4+ T cells sorted from blood. Subset reported: CD45RA+ positively selected. The origin of the receptors is a man aged 25 to 40 in good health.

The chain couples TRBV25-1 to TRBJ2-1, with 14 nucleotides matching TRBD2. Per the germline V gene, CDR1 is MGHDK and CDR2 is SYGVNS. The V and J ends lost 7 bases and 8 bases, in that order; junction bases with no gene match: 4. The CDR3 is made up of 14 amino acids. Written as DNA, the CDR3 is TGTGCCAGCACGACTAGCGGGAGGGCCCATGAGCAGTTCTTC. Its protein product is CASTTSGRAHEQFF.

This chain uses TRBV28 with TRBJ2-7; 16 nucleotides match TRBD2. The CDR3 length is 18 residues. Germline trimming cut 10 bases from V and 2 bases from J; bases unmatched to any gene: 14. Germline CDR1 MDHEN, CDR2 SYDVKM. CDR3 sequence: CATQSPGLAGGIAYEQYF. DNA for the CDR3: TGTGCCACCCAGTCCCCGGGACTAGCGGGAGGGATCGCCTACGAGCAGTACTTC. Filled out from reference TRBV28 and TRBJ2-7, the complete variable domain reads DVKVTQSSRYLVKRTGEKVFLECVQDMDHENMFWYRQDPGLGLRLIYFSYDVKMKEKGDIPEGYSVSREKKERFSLILESASTNQTSMYLCATQSPGLAGGIAYEQYFGPGTRLTVT.

The rearrangement joins TRBV11-2 to TRBJ1-4; unclear D gene. The germline V and J ends were trimmed by 1 base and 3 bases, with 9 bases remaining between them. Germline CDR1 reads SGHAT; CDR2 reads FQNNGV. The CDR3 sequence is 15 residues long. The DNA of the CDR3 is TGTGCCAGCAGCTTAGGTCCGTTGCCTAATGAAAAACTGTTTTTT. Translating gives CASSLGPLPNEKLFF.

The rearrangement links TRBV14 to TRBJ2-3; 12 nucleotides line up with TRBD2. This CDR3 spans 18 amino acids. Germline V gene data show CDR1 as SGHDN and CDR2 as FVKESK. V trimming: 4 bases; J trimming: 2 bases; junction bases outside the gene matches: 10. This CDR3 is CASSRGLAGLPTTDTQYF. CDR3 nucleotides: TGTGCCAGCAGCCGGGGACTAGCGGGTCTCCCAACCACAGATACGCAGTATTTT.

The J gene is TRBJ1-3, the V gene TRBV29-1; D unclear. CDR1 is SQVTM, CDR2 ANQGSEA, per germline. CDR3 length: 13 residues. V shed 7 bases and J shed 0 bases, with 10 bases lying between them. In nucleotides, the CDR3 is TGCAGCGGGCAGGAGGACTCTGGAAACACCATATATTTT. It specifies CSGQEDSGNTIYF.

This sequence joins TRBV5-1 and TRBJ2-1; 7 bases align to TRBD2. The CDR3 has 15 amino acids. V gave up 0 bases and J gave up 7 bases; unmatched junction bases: 7. Germline CDR1 reads SGHRS; CDR2 reads YFSETQ. CDR3 sequence reads: CASSLAIGGSNEQFF. CDR3 nucleotides: TGCGCCAGCAGCTTGGCCATCGGCGGGAGTAATGAGCAGTTCTTC.

The rearrangement joins TRBV7-6 to TRBJ2-1; 10 nucleotides agree with TRBD2. The CDR3 totals 14 residues. Germline V CDR1 and CDR2: SGHVS, FNYEAQ. V shed 5 bases and J 7 bases; nucleotides not matched to a gene: 5. CDR3 in DNA: TGTGCCAGCAGCCAGGGACTAGCGTTTAATGAGCAGTTCTTC. Translation: CASSQGLAFNEQFF.

V usage is TRBV28 and J usage is TRBJ1-2; 7 positions match TRBD1. CDR3 size: 14 residues. Trimming cost V 6 bases and J 8 bases; bases outside gene matches: 12. Germline V CDR1 and CDR2: MDHEN, SYDVKM. CDR3 sequence (DNA): TGTGCCAGCAGGCCGGGACAGAGCTCTGGGGGCTACACCTTC. Its protein product is CASRPGQSSGGYTF.

V is TRBV27 and J is TRBJ2-3; D gene unclear. This CDR3 spans 18 amino acids. The V gene's germline CDR1 is MNHEY and CDR2 SMNVEV (reference sequence). Trimming shortened V by 7 bases and J by 3 bases, and 26 bases separated the two germline ends. CDR3 bases: TGTGCCAGCAAACAAAGGGTGGCCGGTCCAGGCCGTACAGATACGCAGTATTTT. This translates into CASKQRVAGPGRTDTQYF.

This clone was detected once. The rearrangement joins TRBV6-1 to TRBJ2-2, with 10 bases identical to TRBD2. The CDR3 has 15 residues. V lost 2 bases, J lost 7 bases, and 4 bases stayed unmatched. The germline V gene has CDR1 MNHNS and CDR2 SASEGT. CDR3 amino acids: CASSELAGAFGELFF. CDR3 DNA sequence: TGTGCCAGCAGTGAACTAGCGGGAGCGTTCGGGGAGCTGTTTTTT.

V gene TRBV10-1 combines with J gene TRBJ2-4, with D perhaps TRBD2 (6 bases). This CDR3 is built from 12 residues. CDR1 is WNHNN, CDR2 SYGVQD, per germline (reference sequence). V was pared by 8 bases and J by 7 bases, with 12 bases between. The CDR3 loop reads CASPGRGNIQYF. The CDR3 bases are TGCGCCAGCCCGGGCCGGGGGAACATTCAGTACTTC.

This chain uses TRBV15 with TRBJ1-2; no definite D call. Trimming shortened V by 0 bases and J by 5 bases, and 13 bases separated the two germline ends. The CDR3 sequence is 15 residues long. Germline V lookup: CDR1 LNHNV, CDR2 YYDKDF (reference sequence). CDR3 nucleotides: TGTGCCACCAGCAGAGATCTGGGAAGTAATTATGGCTACACCTTC. Translating gives CATSRDLGSNYGYTF.

The chain joins TRBV28 to TRBJ1-4, with unresolved D. Germline assignment: CDR1 MDHEN and CDR2 SYDVKM. V was cut by 4 bases and J by 7 bases, with 7 bases left in between. The CDR3 is 12 amino acids. CDR3 sequence (DNA): TGTGCCAGCAGTTCATCGGGTGAAAAACTGTTTTTT. Its translation is CASSSSGEKLFF.